These 21 T cell receptor beta chains originate from one sample sequenced in a study of shared clonotypes between healthy human individuals. Data came from immunoSEQ multiplex PCR; TCRdb stores just in-frame clones and leaves some out. The data show approximately 2.1 million clones, 93% seen once. Material: naive CD4+ T cells from PBMCs. The subset denotes: CD45RA+ positively selected. Receptor source: a man aged 18-30 years in good health. Some clones in this sample may be carry-over from other donors' samples.

This chain connects TRBV25-1 to TRBJ2-5; TRBD2 might be the D (5 bases). V dropped 9 bases and J dropped 1 base, with 24 bases sitting between them. The CDR3 is 17 amino acids. CDR1 is MGHDK and CDR2 is SYGVNS in the germline V gene. DNA for the CDR3: TGTGCCAGTTCACCCCCCTCCAGTCAGGAGGTCCAAGAGACCCAGTACTTC. Amino acid sequence: CASSPPSSQEVQETQYF. Together with reference TRBV25-1 and TRBJ2-5, the CDR3 gives the full variable domain: EADIYQTPRYLVIGTGKKITLECSQTMGHDKMYWYQQDPGMELHLIHYSYGVNSTEKGDLSSESTVSRIRTEHFPLTLESARPSHTSQYLCASSPPSSQEVQETQYFGPGTRLLVL.

J is TRBJ2-7 and V is TRBV5-5; 10 nucleotides align to TRBD2. This CDR3 spans 15 amino acids. CDR1 SGHKS and CDR2 YYEKEE come from the germline V gene (reference sequence). V dropped 0 bases and J dropped 3; count of bases not matched to a gene: 3. Here the CDR3 DNA reads TGTGCCAGCAGCTTGGCACTAGCGGGAAACTACGAGCAGTACTTC. As protein: CASSLALAGNYEQYF.

The chain has TRBV11-2 and TRBJ2-1; no reliable D call. CDR3 length: 13 residues. V gave up 5 bases and J gave up 6 bases, with 11 bases separating them. Germline lookup yields CDR1 SGHAT and CDR2 FQNNGV. CDR3: CASSPPDLNEQFF. In nucleotides, the CDR3 is TGTGCCAGCAGCCCACCCGACCTCAATGAGCAGTTCTTC.

The chain joins TRBV6-1 to TRBJ2-7, with a tentative D call TRBD2 (6 bases). Germline V CDR1 and CDR2: MNHNS, SASEGT. The CDR3 runs 16 residues. Trimming took off 4 bases at V and 3 bases at J, with 19 bases between the two ends. The CDR3 nucleotides read TGTGCCAGCAGTGCCTACCCCGGGGGATACGGCTACGAGCAGTACTTC. Amino acid sequence: CASSAYPGGYGYEQYF.

The genes are TRBV7-3 and TRBJ2-6; perhaps TRBD2 as D (6 bases). This CDR3 contains 15 residues. Looked up from germline, CDR1 is SGHTA and CDR2 is FQGTGA. V was trimmed by 6 bases and J by 1 base, leaving 10 bases between them. The CDR3 sequence is CASRGGGSGANVLTF. DNA for the CDR3: TGTGCCAGCAGGGGTGGAGGGTCTGGGGCCAACGTCCTGACTTTC. Full variable domain (rest looked up from reference TRBV7-3 and TRBJ2-6): GAGVSQTPSNKVTEKGKYVELRCDPISGHTALYWYRQSLGQGPEFLIYFQGTGAADDSGLPNDRFFAVRPEGSVSTLKIQRTERGDSAVYLCASRGGGSGANVLTFGAGSRLTVL.

The genes are TRBV15 and TRBJ2-3; 11 bases match TRBD2. Germline V lookup: CDR1 LNHNV, CDR2 YYDKDF (reference sequence). V shed 5 bases and J 0 bases; nucleotides not matched to a gene: 1. The CDR3 contains 15 residues. The CDR3 DNA reads TGTGCCACCAGCTCTAGCGGGGGGAGCACAGATACGCAGTATTTT. This translates into CATSSSGGSTDTQYF.

The chain recombines TRBV2 with TRBJ1-5, with D unclear. The CDR3 runs 12 residues. V lost 1 base, J lost 7 bases, and 5 bases lay in between. CDR1 and CDR2 from the germline V gene are SNHLY and FYNNEI. The CDR3 loop reads CASSEGEQPQHF. The DNA of the CDR3 is TGTGCCAGCAGTGAAGGAGAACAGCCCCAGCATTTT.

The chain recombines TRBV11-2 with TRBJ1-4; unclear D gene. The V gene's germline CDR1 is SGHAT and CDR2 FQNNGV. The ends were cut back, 5 bases at V and 8 bases at J, with 15 bases in the middle. The CDR3 is 14 residues long. The CDR3, as DNA: TGTGCCAGCAGCCTCACCCGGGCCGGGGAAAAACTGTTTTTT. It specifies CASSLTRAGEKLFF.

The CDR3 loop reads CASTAWGVQPQHF. For the CDR3, the DNA is TGTGCCAGCACCGCGTGGGGGGTTCAGCCCCAGCATTTT. The rearrangement links TRBV28 to TRBJ1-5, with D perhaps TRBD1 (5 bases). V was trimmed by 7 bases and J by 6 bases, leaving 13 bases between them. This CDR3 has 13 amino acids. Germline assignment: CDR1 MDHEN and CDR2 SYDVKM.

The chain uses TRBV5-1 and TRBJ2-1, with 7 positions matching TRBD2. V was pared by 0 bases and J by 8 bases, with 8 bases of the junction left unmatched. Germline V gives CDR1 SGHRS, CDR2 YFSETQ. CDR3 length: 15 amino acids. The CDR3, as DNA: TGCGCCAGCAGCTTGGCGGGGGGTCTCGGCCATGAGCAGTTCTTC. Translated, it gives CASSLAGGLGHEQFF.

A word on this clone: Other nucleotide sequences from this sample produce the same CDR3. This chain's CDR3 is CASSRLAGGSGGELFF. The CDR3 coding sequence is TGTGCCAGCAGTAGACTAGCGGGAGGGTCGGGCGGGGAGCTGTTTTTT. The J gene is TRBJ2-2, the V gene TRBV27; 14 nucleotides line up with TRBD2. The CDR3 is made up of 16 amino acids. The germline gives CDR1 MNHEY, CDR2 SMNVEV (reference sequence). After removal of 5 bases from V and 7 bases from J, the junction contained 6 bases not matched to a gene.

On this clone: The sample holds other DNA sequences that translate to the same CDR3. This chain links TRBV30 with TRBJ1-3; D gene uncertain. Germline CDR1 and CDR2: GTSNPN and SVGIG (reference sequence). The ends were cut back, 0 bases at V and 0 bases at J, with 6 bases in the middle. CDR3 length: 14 residues. CDR3 region: CAWSVGGSGNTIYF. The CDR3, as DNA: TGTGCCTGGAGTGTGGGCGGCTCTGGAAACACCATATATTTT.

The J gene is TRBJ2-1, the V gene TRBV7-3; maybe TRBD2 (5 bases). The CDR3 is made up of 16 amino acids. Trimming cost V 3 bases and J 6 bases, with 18 bases left between them. Germline V lookup: CDR1 SGHTA, CDR2 FQGTGA. The CDR3 loop reads CASSFGGGSSGNEQFF. Written as DNA, the CDR3 is TGTGCCAGCAGCTTTGGAGGCGGCAGTTCGGGCAATGAGCAGTTCTTC.

This chain links TRBV15 with TRBJ2-2, with a weak D call TRBD2 (6 bases). Germline loops: CDR1 LNHNV, CDR2 YYDKDF (reference sequence). V shed 5 bases and J shed 7 bases, with 20 bases lying between them. The CDR3 extends over 16 amino acids. The CDR3 nucleotides read TGTGCCACCAGCCGTTCGGGACTCCCCTCGGTCGGGGAGCTGTTTTTT. Translation: CATSRSGLPSVGELFF.

The chain recombines TRBV7-9 with TRBJ2-2; TRBD2 aligns across 7 bases. Per germline, CDR1 SEHNR and CDR2 FQNEAQ (reference sequence). The junction had 8 bases not matched to a gene; V was cut back by 6 bases and J by 1 base. The CDR3 has 16 residues. CDR3 nucleotides: TGTGCCAGCAGGAGGACCGGGACTAAGAACACCGGGGAGCTGTTTTTT. Residues: CASRRTGTKNTGELFF.

The CDR3 sequence: CAISELGRAGGEQFF. CDR3 in DNA: TGTGCCATCAGTGAGTTAGGCAGGGCGGGGGGTGAGCAGTTCTTC. This chain uses TRBV10-3 with TRBJ2-1; 8 bases map to TRBD2. The CDR3 has 15 residues. Germline lookup yields CDR1 ENHRY and CDR2 SYGVKD. Trimming took 1 base from V and 9 from J; bases not matched to a gene: 8.

About this clone: Within the sample, other DNA sequences also encode this same CDR3. This rearrangement joins TRBV5-1 to TRBJ2-2; perhaps TRBD1 as D (6 bases). The CDR3 runs to 13 residues. V was cut by 0 bases and J by 6 bases, with 6 bases left in between. Per the germline V gene, CDR1 is SGHRS and CDR2 is YFSETQ. CDR3 sequence (DNA): TGCGCCAGCAGCTTGGACAGGGCCGGGGAGCTGTTTTTT. Protein sequence: CASSLDRAGELFF.

The chain is built from TRBV5-1 and TRBJ2-7; D gene ambiguous. CDR1 and CDR2 from the germline V gene are SGHRS and YFSETQ. The CDR3 is 15 amino acids. Trimming shortened V by 2 bases and J by 6 bases, and 18 bases separated the two germline ends. Here the CDR3 DNA reads TGCGCCAGCAGCTTACTTGGACCCACGGAAGGCGAGCAGTACTTC. Amino acid sequence: CASSLLGPTEGEQYF.

In its sample, this clone was seen once. CDR3 residues: CASSLGPIVLGETQYF. The DNA for the CDR3 is TGCGCCAGCAGCTTGGGGCCTATCGTCTTGGGGGAGACCCAGTACTTC. The chain uses TRBV5-1 and TRBJ2-5, with no clear D. Trimming pared 0 bases from V and 5 bases from J, leaving 17 bases between. CDR1 and CDR2 (germline): SGHRS, YFSETQ. The CDR3 spans 16 residues.

The chain joins TRBV5-4 to TRBJ1-3; no firm D call. CDR3 size: 14 residues. The ends were cut back, 4 bases at V and 4 bases at J, with 12 bases in the middle. Germline values: CDR1 SGHNT, CDR2 YYREEE (reference sequence). CDR3 sequence: CASSPAGLGNTIYF. Written as DNA, the CDR3 is TGTGCCAGCAGCCCCGCGGGGTTGGGAAACACCATATATTTT.

In the case of this clone: The sample holds other DNA sequences that translate to the same CDR3. The V gene is TRBV7-3, the J gene TRBJ2-3; perhaps TRBD1 as D (6 bases). In germline, CDR1 is SGHTA, CDR2 FQGTGA. The V and J ends lost 2 bases and 4 bases respectively, with 10 bases between them. The CDR3 loop spans 14 amino acids. The CDR3 sequence is CASSLAGVADTQYF. CDR3 sequence (DNA): TGTGCCAGCAGCTTAGCAGGGGTAGCAGATACGCAGTATTTT.